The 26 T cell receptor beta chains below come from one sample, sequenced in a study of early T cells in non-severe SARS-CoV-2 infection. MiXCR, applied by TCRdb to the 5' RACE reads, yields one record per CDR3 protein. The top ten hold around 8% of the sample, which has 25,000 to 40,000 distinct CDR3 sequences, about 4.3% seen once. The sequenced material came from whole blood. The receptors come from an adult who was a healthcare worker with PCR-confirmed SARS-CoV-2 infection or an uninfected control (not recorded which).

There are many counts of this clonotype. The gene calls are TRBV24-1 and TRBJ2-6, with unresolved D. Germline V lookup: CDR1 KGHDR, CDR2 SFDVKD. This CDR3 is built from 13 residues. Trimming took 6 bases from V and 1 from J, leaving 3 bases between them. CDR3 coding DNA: TGTGCCACCAGTCTTTCTGGGGCCAACGTCCTGACTTTC. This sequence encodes CATSLSGANVLTF.

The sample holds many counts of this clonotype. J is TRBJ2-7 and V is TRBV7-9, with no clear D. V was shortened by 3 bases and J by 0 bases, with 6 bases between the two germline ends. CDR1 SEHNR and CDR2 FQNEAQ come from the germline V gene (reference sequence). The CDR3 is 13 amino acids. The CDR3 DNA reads TGTGCCAGCAGCTTCGACACCTCCTACGAGCAGTACTTC. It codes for CASSFDTSYEQYF. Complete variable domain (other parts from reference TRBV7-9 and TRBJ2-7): DTGVSQNPRHKITKRGQNVTFRCDPISEHNRLYWYRQTLGQGPEFLTYFQNEAQLEKSRLLSDRFSAERPKGSFSTLEIQRTEQGDSAMYLCASSFDTSYEQYFGPGTRLTVT.

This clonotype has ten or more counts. In nucleotides, the CDR3 is TGTGCCAGCAGCTTAAGGGGAGGGACTTCCCAAGAGACCCAGTACTTC. Protein sequence: CASSLRGGTSQETQYF. V and J are TRBV7-2 and TRBJ2-5, with 7 bases aligning to TRBD2. The CDR3 runs 16 residues. Germline CDR1 and CDR2: SGHTA and FQGNSA. Trimming took 2 bases from V and 1 from J; bases not matched to a gene: 7.

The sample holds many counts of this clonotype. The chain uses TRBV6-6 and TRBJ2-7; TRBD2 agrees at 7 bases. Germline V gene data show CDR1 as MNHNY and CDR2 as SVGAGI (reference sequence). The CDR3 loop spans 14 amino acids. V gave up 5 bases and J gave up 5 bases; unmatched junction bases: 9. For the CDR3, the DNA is TGTGCCAGCAGTATACCGGGAGGTACAAACGAGCAGTACTTC. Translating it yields CASSIPGGTNEQYF.

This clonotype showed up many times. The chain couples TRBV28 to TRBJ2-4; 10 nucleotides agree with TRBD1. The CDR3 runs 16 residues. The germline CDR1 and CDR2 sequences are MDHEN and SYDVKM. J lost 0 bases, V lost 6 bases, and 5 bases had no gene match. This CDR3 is CASRPGQGTAKNIQYF. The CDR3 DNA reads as TGTGCCAGCAGGCCGGGACAGGGGACAGCCAAAAACATTCAGTACTTC.

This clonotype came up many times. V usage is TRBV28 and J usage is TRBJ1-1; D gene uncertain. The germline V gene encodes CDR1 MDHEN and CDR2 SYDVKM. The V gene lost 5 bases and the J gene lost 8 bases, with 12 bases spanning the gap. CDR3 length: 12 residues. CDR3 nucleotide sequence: TGTGCCAGCAGTGAACGATATTACGAAGCTTTCTTT. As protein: CASSERYYEAFF.

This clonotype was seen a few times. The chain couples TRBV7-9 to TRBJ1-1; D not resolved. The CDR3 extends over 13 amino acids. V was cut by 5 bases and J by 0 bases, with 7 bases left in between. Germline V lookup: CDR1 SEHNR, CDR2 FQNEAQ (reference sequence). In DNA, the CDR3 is TGTGCCAGCAGCGTCGGTATGAACACTGAAGCTTTCTTT. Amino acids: CASSVGMNTEAFF.

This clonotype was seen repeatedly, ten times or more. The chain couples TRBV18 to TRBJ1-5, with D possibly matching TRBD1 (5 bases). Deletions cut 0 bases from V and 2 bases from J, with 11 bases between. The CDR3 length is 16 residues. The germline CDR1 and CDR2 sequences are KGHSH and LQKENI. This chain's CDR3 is CASSPPGRAGNQPQHF. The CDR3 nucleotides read TGTGCCAGCTCACCACCCGGCAGGGCTGGCAATCAGCCCCAGCATTTT.

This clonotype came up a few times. The DNA of the CDR3 is TGTGCCAGCAGTGTCCGCGAGCAGTACTTC. Translating gives CASSVREQYF. This chain uses TRBV6-1 with TRBJ2-7; no reliable D call. Looked up from germline, CDR1 is MNHNS and CDR2 is SASEGT. There are 10 residues in the CDR3. V lost 4 bases to trimming and J lost 6 bases, with 4 bases between them.

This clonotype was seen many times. The CDR3 coding sequence is TGCGCCAGCAGTGAGTTATTTGGGCAGCAGTTCTTC. Translating it yields CASSELFGQQFF. V gene TRBV10-1 combines with J gene TRBJ2-1; D not resolved. This CDR3 comprises 12 residues. The germline V gene has CDR1 WNHNN and CDR2 SYGVQD (reference sequence). Trimming shortened V by 1 base and J by 11 bases, and 9 bases separated the two germline ends.

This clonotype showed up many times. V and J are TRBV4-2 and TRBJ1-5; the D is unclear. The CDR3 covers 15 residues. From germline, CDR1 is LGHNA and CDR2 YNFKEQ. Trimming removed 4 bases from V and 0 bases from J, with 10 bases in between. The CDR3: CASSPGVDSNQPQHF. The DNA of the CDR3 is TGTGCCAGCAGCCCCGGTGTGGATAGCAATCAGCCCCAGCATTTT.

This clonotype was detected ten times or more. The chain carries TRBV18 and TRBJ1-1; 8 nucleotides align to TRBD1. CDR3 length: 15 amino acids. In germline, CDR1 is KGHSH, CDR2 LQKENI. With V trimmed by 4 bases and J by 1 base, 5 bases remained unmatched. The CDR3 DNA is TGTGCCAGCTCACAGGGACAGGCTCAGAACACTGAAGCTTTCTTT. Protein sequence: CASSQGQAQNTEAFF.

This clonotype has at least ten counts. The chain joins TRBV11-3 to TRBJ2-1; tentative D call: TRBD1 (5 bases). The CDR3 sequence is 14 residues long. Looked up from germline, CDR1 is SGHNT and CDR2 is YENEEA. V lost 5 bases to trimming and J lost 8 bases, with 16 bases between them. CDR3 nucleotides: TGTGCCAGCAGCACTGGGGCCAGGGTCCATGAGCAGTTCTTC. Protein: CASSTGARVHEQFF.

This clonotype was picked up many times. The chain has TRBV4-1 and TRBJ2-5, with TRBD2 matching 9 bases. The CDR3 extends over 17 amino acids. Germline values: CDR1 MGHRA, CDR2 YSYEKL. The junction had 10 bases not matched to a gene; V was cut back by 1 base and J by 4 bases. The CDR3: CASSQAPSGEEGETQYF. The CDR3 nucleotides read TGCGCCAGCAGCCAAGCCCCTAGCGGGGAAGAGGGAGAGACCCAGTACTTC.

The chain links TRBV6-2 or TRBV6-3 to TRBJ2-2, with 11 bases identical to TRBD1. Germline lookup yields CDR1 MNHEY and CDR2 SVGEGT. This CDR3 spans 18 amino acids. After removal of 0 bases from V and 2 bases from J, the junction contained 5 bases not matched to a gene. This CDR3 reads CASSYSRDRGINTGELFF. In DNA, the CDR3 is TGTGCCAGCAGTTACTCGAGGGACAGGGGGATAAACACCGGGGAGCTGTTTTTT.

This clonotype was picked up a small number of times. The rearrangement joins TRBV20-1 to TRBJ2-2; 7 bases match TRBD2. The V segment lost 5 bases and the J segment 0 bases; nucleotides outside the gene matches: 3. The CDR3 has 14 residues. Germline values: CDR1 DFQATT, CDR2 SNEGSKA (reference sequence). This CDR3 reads CSAEGLANTGELFF. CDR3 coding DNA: TGCAGTGCTGAAGGACTAGCGAACACCGGGGAGCTGTTTTTT.

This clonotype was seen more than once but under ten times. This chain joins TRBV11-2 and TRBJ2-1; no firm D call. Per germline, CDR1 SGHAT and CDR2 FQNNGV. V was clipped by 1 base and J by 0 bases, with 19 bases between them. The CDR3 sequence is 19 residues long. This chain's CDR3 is CASSLGMGRPYSSYNEQFF. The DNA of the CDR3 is TGTGCCAGCAGCTTAGGGATGGGCCGGCCGTATAGCTCCTACAATGAGCAGTTCTTC.

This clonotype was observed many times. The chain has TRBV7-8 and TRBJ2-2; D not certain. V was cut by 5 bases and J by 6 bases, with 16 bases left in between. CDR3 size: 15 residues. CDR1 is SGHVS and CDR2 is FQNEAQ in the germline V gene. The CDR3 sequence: CASSPAAMPAGELFF. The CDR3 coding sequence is TGTGCCAGCAGCCCGGCAGCTATGCCCGCCGGGGAGCTGTTTTTT.

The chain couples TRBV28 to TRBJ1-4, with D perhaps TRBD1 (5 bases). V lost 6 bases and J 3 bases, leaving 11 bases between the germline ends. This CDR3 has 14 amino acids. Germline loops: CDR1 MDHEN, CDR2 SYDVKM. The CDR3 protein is CASRLGEANEKLFF. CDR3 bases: TGTGCCAGCAGATTAGGGGAGGCTAATGAAAAACTGTTTTTT.

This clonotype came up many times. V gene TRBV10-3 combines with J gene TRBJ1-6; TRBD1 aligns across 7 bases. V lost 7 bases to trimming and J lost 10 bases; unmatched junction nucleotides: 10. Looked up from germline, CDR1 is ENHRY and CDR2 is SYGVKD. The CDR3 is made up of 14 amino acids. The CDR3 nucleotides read TGTGCCATCAAGAGCACAGGGGCAGAATCACCCCTCCACTTT. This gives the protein CAIKSTGAESPLHF.

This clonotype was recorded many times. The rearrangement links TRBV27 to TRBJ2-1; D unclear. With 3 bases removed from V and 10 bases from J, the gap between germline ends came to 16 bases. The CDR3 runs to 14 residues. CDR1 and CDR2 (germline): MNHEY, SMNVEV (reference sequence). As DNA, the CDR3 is TGTGCCAGCAGTTTTCTCGAGACCCGAGAGGAGCAGTTCTTC. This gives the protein CASSFLETREEQFF.

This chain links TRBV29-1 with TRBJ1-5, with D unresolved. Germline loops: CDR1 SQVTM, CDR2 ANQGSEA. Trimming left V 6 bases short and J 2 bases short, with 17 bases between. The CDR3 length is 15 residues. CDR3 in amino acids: CSVADGLIGNQPQHF. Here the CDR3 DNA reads TGCAGCGTAGCGGACGGACTCATTGGCAATCAGCCCCAGCATTTT. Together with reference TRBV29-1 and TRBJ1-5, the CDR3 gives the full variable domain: SAVISQKPSRDICQRGTSLTIQCQVDSQVTMMFWYRQQPGQSLTLIATANQGSEATYESGFVIDKFPISRPNLTFSTLTVSNMSPEDSSIYLCSVADGLIGNQPQHFGDGTRLSIL.

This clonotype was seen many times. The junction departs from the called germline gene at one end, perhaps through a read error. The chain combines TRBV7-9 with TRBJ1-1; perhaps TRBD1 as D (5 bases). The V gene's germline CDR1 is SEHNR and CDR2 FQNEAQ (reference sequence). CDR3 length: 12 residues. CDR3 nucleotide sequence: TGTGCCAGCAGCTTAGGAGAATGGAGGGGACCATTT. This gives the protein CASSLGEWRGPF.

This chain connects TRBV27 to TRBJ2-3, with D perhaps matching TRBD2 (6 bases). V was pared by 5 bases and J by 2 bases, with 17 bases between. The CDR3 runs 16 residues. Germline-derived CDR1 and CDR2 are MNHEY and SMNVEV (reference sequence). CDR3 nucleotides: TGTGCCAGCAGTCCGACTGACGGGGGTATCACAGATACGCAGTATTTT. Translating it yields CASSPTDGGITDTQYF.

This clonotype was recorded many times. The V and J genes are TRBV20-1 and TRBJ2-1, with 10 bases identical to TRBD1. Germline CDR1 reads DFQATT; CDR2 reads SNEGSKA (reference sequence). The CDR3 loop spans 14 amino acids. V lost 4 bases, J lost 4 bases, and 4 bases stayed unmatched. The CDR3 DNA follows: TGCAGTGCTATGACAGGGGGCCTTTACAATGAGCAGTTCTTC. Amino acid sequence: CSAMTGGLYNEQFF.

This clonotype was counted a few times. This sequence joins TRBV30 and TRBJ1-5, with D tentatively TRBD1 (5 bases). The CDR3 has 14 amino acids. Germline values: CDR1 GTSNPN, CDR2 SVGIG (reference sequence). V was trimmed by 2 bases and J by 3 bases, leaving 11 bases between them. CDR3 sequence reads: CAWSKGRFNQPQHF. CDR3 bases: TGTGCCTGGAGTAAGGGACGTTTCAATCAGCCCCAGCATTTT. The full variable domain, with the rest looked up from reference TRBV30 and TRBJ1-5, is SQTIHQWPATLVQPVGSPLSLECTVEGTSNPNLYWYRQAAGRGLQLLFYSVGIGQISSEVPQNLSASRPQDRQFILSSKKLLLSDSGFYLCAWSKGRFNQPQHFGDGTRLSIL.